Presented here are 30 T cell receptor beta chains from one specimen sequenced in a study of shared clonotypes between healthy human individuals. CD45RO negativity and positive selection for CCR7 defined naive CD8 cells, a population that excluded terminally differentiated effector memory CD45RA+ cells. Repertoires were generated with immunoSEQ multiplex PCR, while TCRdb's copy carries only in-frame clones and drops some. Of about 1,800,000 clones listed, about 95% are singletons. The material sequenced was naive CD8+ T cells sorted from blood. The receptor source for this set is a man between 18 and 29 years old in good health.

Note on this clone: This is likely a read error, given that the CDR3 carries no conserved phenylalanine or tryptophan at its end. No DNA is shown, since the ends of the CDR3 on it are uncertain; the CDR3 is the one TCRdb lists. J is TRBJ1-3 and V is TRBV7-9. The CDR3 spans 9 residues, counting both ends. The germline CDR1 and CDR2 sequences are SEHNR and FQNEAQ (reference sequence). The CDR3 region is CASSLARVG.

The chain couples TRBV6-6 to TRBJ2-7; TRBD2 is a possible D gene (5 bases). In germline, CDR1 is MNHNY, CDR2 SVGAGI (reference sequence). The V and J ends lost 6 bases and 3 bases respectively, with 12 bases between them. The CDR3 has 13 amino acids. The DNA for the CDR3 is TGTGCCAGCAGCCCAGTGGCGGGCTACGAGCAGTACTTC. Amino acid sequence: CASSPVAGYEQYF.

The chain combines TRBV30 with TRBJ1-1; D is uncertain. Germline lookup yields CDR1 GTSNPN and CDR2 SVGIG (reference sequence). The CDR3 sequence is 11 residues long. V was shortened by 5 bases and J by 1 base, with 5 bases between the two germline ends. The DNA for the CDR3 is TGTGCCTGGCAAGGGAACACTGAAGCTTTCTTT. It specifies CAWQGNTEAFF.

This clone was recorded once. Other DNA sequences within the sample encode an identical CDR3. V usage is TRBV27 and J usage is TRBJ1-1; no reliable D call. The V and J ends lost 2 bases and 4 bases respectively, with 11 bases between them. The CDR3 loop spans 14 amino acids. CDR1 MNHEY and CDR2 SMNVEV come from the germline V gene (reference sequence). The CDR3 nucleotides read TGTGCCAGCAGTTTAGGAGGGTTGGGCACTGAAGCTTTCTTT. This gives the protein CASSLGGLGTEAFF.

This clone was picked up one time. V and J are TRBV13 and TRBJ2-2; the match to TRBD2 covers 7 bases. V trimming: 5 bases; J trimming: 5 bases; junction bases outside the gene matches: 11. This CDR3 is 16 amino acids long. Germline assignment: CDR1 PRHDT and CDR2 FYEKMQ (reference sequence). The CDR3 sequence is CASSPSGTKGTGELFF. The CDR3 DNA reads as TGTGCCAGCAGCCCCAGCGGGACTAAGGGTACCGGGGAGCTGTTTTTT.

The chain joins TRBV20-1 to TRBJ2-7; tentative D call: TRBD1 (6 bases). Germline assignment: CDR1 DFQATT and CDR2 SNEGSKA (reference sequence). V shed 7 bases and J shed 3 bases, with 10 bases lying between them. This CDR3 contains 11 residues. The CDR3 DNA sequence: TGCAGTGGAACAGGGAGCTACGAGCAGTACTTC. It encodes CSGTGSYEQYF.

To note about this clone: This sample includes further DNA sequences coding for the same CDR3. The chain links TRBV6-5 to TRBJ2-7; D could derive from TRBD1 or TRBD2 (5 bases each). Germline CDR1 is MNHEY and CDR2 is SVGAGI. The CDR3 is 14 residues long. Trimming took 2 bases from V and 4 from J, leaving 12 bases between them. The CDR3 nucleotides read TGTGCCAGCAGTTACGGGGGAGTCGGGTACGAGCAGTACTTC. Residues: CASSYGGVGYEQYF.

The chain links TRBV4-3 to TRBJ2-5; possible D gene TRBD1, 6 bases. V was clipped by 4 bases and J by 5 bases, with 23 bases between them. CDR1 and CDR2 from the germline V gene are LGHNA and YSLEER. This CDR3 comprises 17 residues. The CDR3 DNA follows: TGCGCCAGCAGCCTATTCAGCCCCAGAGACAGGCGGGAGACCCAGTACTTC. Translating it yields CASSLFSPRDRRETQYF.

CDR3 in amino acids: CASSQEGQGHRYGYTF. The CDR3 nucleotides are TGCGCCAGCAGCCAGGAGGGACAGGGCCACCGATATGGCTACACCTTC. V usage is TRBV4-3 and J usage is TRBJ1-2; TRBD1 agrees at 9 bases. Germline V gene sequence: CDR1 LGHNA, CDR2 YSLEER. This CDR3 is 16 amino acids long. Trimming cost V 3 bases and J 5 bases; bases outside gene matches: 10.

The chain joins TRBV9 to TRBJ1-3; D remains unclear. CDR3 size: 16 residues. Trimming cost V 0 bases and J 3 bases, with 13 bases left between them. Germline V CDR1 and CDR2: SGDLS, YYNGEE. The CDR3 is CASSVAEVADGNTIYF. DNA for the CDR3: TGTGCCAGCAGCGTAGCGGAGGTGGCAGATGGAAACACCATATATTTT. Drawing the rest from reference TRBV9 and TRBJ1-3, the complete variable domain is DSGVTQTPKHLITATGQRVTLRCSPRSGDLSVYWYQQSLDQGLQFLIQYYNGEERAKGNILERFSAQQFPDLHSELNLSSLELGDSALYFCASSVAEVADGNTIYFGEGSWLTVV.

This clone was recorded once. The chain recombines TRBV7-9 with TRBJ2-7; tentatively, D is TRBD2 (5 bases). V lost 1 base and J lost 6, with 13 bases in between. The V gene's germline CDR1 is SEHNR and CDR2 FQNEAQ (reference sequence). The CDR3 has 14 amino acids. This CDR3 reads CASSLVGPGIEQYF. Here the CDR3 DNA reads TGTGCCAGCAGCTTAGTGGGCCCGGGGATCGAGCAGTACTTC.

The chain recombines TRBV11-2 with TRBJ2-1, with a weak D call TRBD2 (6 bases). This CDR3 region has 15 residues. V lost 2 bases and J 6 bases, leaving 14 bases between the germline ends. The V gene's germline CDR1 is SGHAT and CDR2 FQNNGV. The CDR3 bases are TGTGCCAGCAGCTTATTGGCGGGGATGTTCAATGAGCAGTTCTTC. Its translation is CASSLLAGMFNEQFF. The full variable domain, in which reference TRBV11-2 and TRBJ2-1 provide the parts outside the CDR3, is EAGVAQSPRYKIIEKRQSVAFWCNPISGHATLYWYQQILGQGPKLLIQFQNNGVVDDSQLPKDRFSAERLKGVDSTLKIQPAKLEDSAVYLCASSLLAGMFNEQFFGPGTRLTVL.

The chain is built from TRBV10-3 and TRBJ1-2; 7 bases align to TRBD1. The V gene's germline CDR1 is ENHRY and CDR2 SYGVKD. With V trimmed by 9 bases and J by 5 bases, 9 bases remained unmatched. CDR3 length: 13 residues. CDR3 residues: CAITPPGGYGYTF. Written as DNA, the CDR3 is TGTGCCATTACCCCCCCAGGGGGGTATGGCTACACCTTC.

This rearrangement joins TRBV11-2 to TRBJ1-3; TRBD1 might be the D (6 bases). The germline gives CDR1 SGHAT, CDR2 FQNNGV. Between the trimmed V and J ends, which lost 1 base and 2 bases, there was a span of 9 bases. The CDR3 runs to 15 residues. The CDR3 DNA sequence: TGTGCCAGCAGCTTAGGAGGGGGTACTGGAAACACCATATATTTT. It encodes CASSLGGGTGNTIYF.

V is TRBV11-2 and J is TRBJ1-4; tentatively, D is TRBD1 (5 bases). Germline values: CDR1 SGHAT, CDR2 FQNNGV. The V end lost 1 base, the J end lost 8 bases, and 11 bases lay between the germline ends. The CDR3 is 14 amino acids. In DNA form, the CDR3 reads TGTGCCAGCAGCTTAGTAGGTGCAGGGGAAAAACTGTTTTTT. As protein: CASSLVGAGEKLFF.

V and J are TRBV4-2 and TRBJ2-1; 7 bases are a match to TRBD2. V lost 3 bases to trimming and J lost 0 bases; unmatched junction nucleotides: 5. This CDR3 spans 16 amino acids. The V gene's germline CDR1 is LGHNA and CDR2 YNFKEQ. As DNA, the CDR3 is TGTGCCAGCAGCCAGGTGGGACTACCCTCCTACAATGAGCAGTTCTTC. Encoded protein: CASSQVGLPSYNEQFF.

The J gene is TRBJ2-7, the V gene TRBV5-1, with D perhaps TRBD1 (5 bases). Trimming cost V 3 bases and J 2 bases, with 9 bases left between them. This CDR3 spans 13 amino acids. Germline CDR1 is SGHRS and CDR2 is YFSETQ. The DNA for the CDR3 is TGCGCCAGCAGCTCGGACACCACCTACGAGCAGTACTTC. It translates to CASSSDTTYEQYF. Full variable domain (rest looked up from reference TRBV5-1 and TRBJ2-7): KAGVTQTPRYLIKTRGQQVTLSCSPISGHRSVSWYQQTPGQGLQFLFEYFSETQRNKGNFPGRFSGRQFSNSRSEMNVSTLELGDSALYLCASSSDTTYEQYFGPGTRLTVT.

Written as DNA, the CDR3 is TGTGCCAGCAGTCCGATACCGAGCACAGATACGCAGTATTTT. As protein: CASSPIPSTDTQYF. The chain recombines TRBV27 with TRBJ2-3; D is uncertain. CDR1 and CDR2 from the germline V gene are MNHEY and SMNVEV (reference sequence). The CDR3 sequence is 14 residues long. V was clipped by 5 bases and J by 0 bases, with 9 bases between them.

The chain joins TRBV11-2 to TRBJ2-1; D is possibly TRBD1 or TRBD2 (5 bases each). The V end was cut by 0 bases, the J end by 8 bases, with 17 bases between. Germline V CDR1 and CDR2: SGHAT, FQNNGV. The CDR3 is made up of 16 amino acids. The CDR3 reads CASSLESRLGAHEQFF. CDR3 DNA sequence: TGTGCCAGCAGCTTAGAGTCAAGGCTCGGGGCGCATGAGCAGTTCTTC.

J is TRBJ2-7 and V is TRBV5-4; D is possibly TRBD1 (5 bases). This CDR3 comprises 16 residues. From germline, CDR1 is SGHNT and CDR2 YYREEE (reference sequence). The V and J ends lost 7 bases and 0 bases respectively, with 20 bases between them. For the CDR3, the DNA is TGTGCCAGCTCTTACGGAACGACAGCGAGCTCCTACGAGCAGTACTTC. Residues: CASSYGTTASSYEQYF.

The rearrangement joins TRBV10-1 to TRBJ2-3; no reliable D call. CDR1 and CDR2 from the germline V gene are WNHNN and SYGVQD (reference sequence). Trimming shortened V by 0 bases and J by 5 bases, and 12 bases separated the two germline ends. This CDR3 region has 15 residues. CDR3 residues: CASSESEGPEDTQYF. CDR3 sequence (DNA): TGCGCCAGCAGTGAGTCCGAAGGTCCTGAAGATACGCAGTATTTT.

The genes are TRBV9 and TRBJ2-3; D possibly corresponds to TRBD2 (6 bases). The V gene's germline CDR1 is SGDLS and CDR2 YYNGEE. This CDR3 contains 14 residues. V lost 0 bases, J lost 6 bases, and 11 bases lay in between. CDR3 DNA sequence: TGTGCCAGCAGCGTAGTGGGTGCGGGGGATACGCAGTATTTT. Protein product: CASSVVGAGDTQYF.

The V call is TRBV4-3, the J call TRBJ2-7; unclear D gene. Germline-derived CDR1 and CDR2 are LGHNA and YSLEER. The CDR3 contains 15 residues. Trimming removed 0 bases at V and 2 bases at J, with 11 bases between. CDR3 DNA: TGCGCCAGCAGCCAAGATTACGGGCCACCCTACGAGCAGTACTTC. This encodes CASSQDYGPPYEQYF.

V usage is TRBV13 and J usage is TRBJ1-1; the match to TRBD1 covers 7 bases. The V gene's germline CDR1 is PRHDT and CDR2 FYEKMQ (reference sequence). V lost 1 base and J lost 7; bases outside the gene matches: 9. The CDR3 length is 15 residues. The CDR3 bases are TGTGCCAGCAGCTTAGCCGAACAGGGGACGCTTGAAGCTTTCTTT. It translates to CASSLAEQGTLEAFF.

The chain carries TRBV2 and TRBJ2-1; 8 positions agree with TRBD1. Germline loops: CDR1 SNHLY, CDR2 FYNNEI. This CDR3 region has 12 residues. CDR3 sequence reads: CARTGKGNEQFF. As DNA, the CDR3 is TGTGCTAGGACAGGGAAGGGAAATGAGCAGTTCTTC.

The V call is TRBV6-5, the J call TRBJ1-4; D might be TRBD1 (5 bases). This CDR3 contains 13 residues. From germline, CDR1 is MNHEY and CDR2 SVGAGI. The ends were cut back, 8 bases at V and 11 bases at J, with 18 bases in the middle. The CDR3 nucleotides read TGTGCCAGCGGCCTGGGGCAGGGCGGGAAACTGTTTTTT. Encoded protein: CASGLGQGGKLFF.

Regarding this clone: The same CDR3 also results from other DNA sequences found in this sample. CDR3 loop: CASSPLAGGYNEQFF. CDR3 bases: TGCGCCAGCAGTCCACTAGCGGGAGGCTACAATGAGCAGTTCTTC. The chain is built from TRBV4-3 and TRBJ2-1, with 12 bases identical to TRBD2. The trim removed 6 bases at V and 3 bases at J, leaving 3 bases unmatched. Per the germline V gene, CDR1 is LGHNA and CDR2 is YSLEER. This CDR3 is built from 15 residues.

The V gene is TRBV5-6, the J gene TRBJ2-7; D gene unclear. The CDR3 consists of 15 residues. Per the germline V gene, CDR1 is SGHDT and CDR2 is YYEEEE. The V end lost 2 bases, the J end lost 3 bases, and 15 bases lay between the germline ends. The CDR3 protein is CASSLDLPGLYEQYF. DNA of the CDR3: TGTGCCAGCAGCTTAGATCTCCCGGGCCTCTACGAGCAGTACTTC.

V usage is TRBV30 and J usage is TRBJ2-1, with 11 bases fitting TRBD2. The CDR3 contains 15 residues. Germline values: CDR1 GTSNPN, CDR2 SVGIG (reference sequence). Trimming took 0 bases from V and 8 from J; bases not matched to a gene: 6. CDR3 bases: TGTGCCTGGAGTGTAGGTAGCGGGGGGGAGGATGAGCAGTTCTTC. It encodes CAWSVGSGGEDEQFF.

The chain has TRBV11-2 and TRBJ2-1; 10 bases agree with TRBD1. There are 17 residues in the CDR3. Germline trimming cut 4 bases from V and 8 bases from J; bases unmatched to any gene: 14. Germline V lookup: CDR1 SGHAT, CDR2 FQNNGV. CDR3 in DNA: TGTGCCAGCAGCTACGATGAACCTGGGACAGGGGTATATGAGCAGTTCTTC. Amino acids: CASSYDEPGTGVYEQFF.